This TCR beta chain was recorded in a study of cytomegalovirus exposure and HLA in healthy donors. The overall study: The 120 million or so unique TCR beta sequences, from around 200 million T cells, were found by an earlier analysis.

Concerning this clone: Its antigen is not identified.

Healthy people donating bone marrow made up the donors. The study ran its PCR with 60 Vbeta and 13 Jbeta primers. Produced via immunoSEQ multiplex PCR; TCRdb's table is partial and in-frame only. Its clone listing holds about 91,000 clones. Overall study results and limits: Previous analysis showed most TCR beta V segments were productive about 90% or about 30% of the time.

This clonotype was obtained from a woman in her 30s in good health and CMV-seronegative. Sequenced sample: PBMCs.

CDR3 region: CASSVSGSGQGSYGYTF. The CDR3 DNA is TGTGCCAGCAGCGTAAGCGGGTCGGGACAGGGATCCTATGGCTACACCTTC. The chain links TRBV9 to TRBJ1-2; 9 positions match TRBD1. Losses at the gene ends were 1 base for V and 4 bases for J; bases not matched to a gene: 11. The CDR3 spans 17 residues. Germline V CDR1 and CDR2: SGDLS, YYNGEE.